Listed below are T cell receptor beta chains from one sample, sequenced in a study of blood T cell repertoires in COVID-19. Produced via immunoSEQ multiplex PCR; TCRdb's table is partial and in-frame only. Of around 160,000 clones detected, about 86% appear once; the ten largest clones hold 0.99%. The sample was peripheral blood. The receptors were sampled from a man between 18 and 29 years old with acute or convalescent COVID-19. Each CDR3 is given without its conserved first and last residue. Each record gives: V gene, J gene, D gene, CDR3 protein. A D gene is named only where the DNA matches it firmly.

v_call: TRBV6-4; j_call: TRBJ2-3; d_call: TRBD2; cdr3_aa: ASSDTSGGMSTQY
v_call: TRBV7-9; j_call: TRBJ1-2; d_call: TRBD1; cdr3_aa: ASSKSGQGFYGYT
v_call: TRBV5-1; j_call: TRBJ2-5; d_call: TRBD1; cdr3_aa: ASSGGGTGAGETQY
v_call: TRBV7-8; j_call: TRBJ1-5; d_call: TRBD1; cdr3_aa: ASSQAQGIDQPQH
v_call: TRBV6-1; j_call: TRBJ1-2; d_call: TRBD1; cdr3_aa: ASSESPGQNYGYT
v_call: TRBV6-2/TRBV6-3; j_call: TRBJ2-5; d_call: .; cdr3_aa: ASSQNRNSLETQY
v_call: TRBV6-2/TRBV6-3; j_call: TRBJ1-2; d_call: .; cdr3_aa: ASSFEPGAGGYT
v_call: TRBV30; j_call: TRBJ1-6; d_call: TRBD1; cdr3_aa: AWSVGTGKVPLH
v_call: TRBV5-1; j_call: TRBJ1-5; d_call: .; cdr3_aa: ASSQDGTDNQPQH
v_call: TRBV11-2; j_call: TRBJ1-4; d_call: TRBD1; cdr3_aa: ASSPYRDRNEKLF
v_call: TRBV30; j_call: TRBJ1-1; d_call: .; cdr3_aa: AWSAVDRWNTEAF
v_call: TRBV5-4; j_call: TRBJ2-7; d_call: TRBD1; cdr3_aa: ASSFPGQGSEQY
v_call: TRBV10-2; j_call: TRBJ2-2; d_call: TRBD1; cdr3_aa: ASSEGQGNTGELF
v_call: TRBV5-1; j_call: TRBJ2-1; d_call: TRBD2; cdr3_aa: ASSLVLAGGNNEQF
v_call: TRBV10-3; j_call: TRBJ1-6; d_call: .; cdr3_aa: AISSGTLNERGSPLH
v_call: TRBV6-5; j_call: TRBJ1-5; d_call: .; cdr3_aa: ASRPEGGSVQPQH
v_call: TRBV11-2; j_call: TRBJ1-2; d_call: .; cdr3_aa: ASSPSPGGYT
v_call: TRBV5-4; j_call: TRBJ2-5; d_call: .; cdr3_aa: ASSPPGARQVETQY
v_call: TRBV3-1/TRBV3-2; j_call: TRBJ1-4; d_call: .; cdr3_aa: ASSQSPSRGEKLF
v_call: TRBV9; j_call: TRBJ2-4; d_call: TRBD1; cdr3_aa: ASSVDPGTGGRAKNIQY
v_call: TRBV2; j_call: TRBJ1-6; d_call: TRBD1; cdr3_aa: ASSDPGGDYNSPLH
v_call: TRBV9; j_call: TRBJ2-3; d_call: TRBD1; cdr3_aa: ASSGRTGGPDTQY
v_call: TRBV9; j_call: TRBJ1-2; d_call: TRBD1; cdr3_aa: ASSVGVDRGQFGYT
v_call: TRBV5-1; j_call: TRBJ1-4; d_call: .; cdr3_aa: ASSLGRRTNEKLF
v_call: TRBV7-9; j_call: TRBJ1-6; d_call: .; cdr3_aa: ASSLEGAAPLH
v_call: TRBV28; j_call: TRBJ1-2; d_call: TRBD1; cdr3_aa: ASSLWGQGGILGYT
v_call: TRBV5-5; j_call: TRBJ1-2; d_call: TRBD1; cdr3_aa: ASSLGQGARYGYT
v_call: TRBV3-1/TRBV3-2; j_call: TRBJ1-3; d_call: TRBD1; cdr3_aa: ASSQSGTGGRFSGNTIY
v_call: TRBV19; j_call: TRBJ1-2; d_call: .; cdr3_aa: ASSIEEGSISGYT
v_call: TRBV30; j_call: TRBJ1-6; d_call: .; cdr3_aa: AWSEWKGPDSPLH
v_call: TRBV6-5; j_call: TRBJ2-7; d_call: TRBD1; cdr3_aa: ASSYRQGTYEQY
v_call: TRBV7-8; j_call: TRBJ2-1; d_call: TRBD2; cdr3_aa: ASSSPKRRGGAGEQF
v_call: TRBV4-1; j_call: TRBJ2-5; d_call: .; cdr3_aa: ASSHNRGETQY
v_call: TRBV7-9; j_call: TRBJ1-3; d_call: TRBD1; cdr3_aa: ASSTGQGIVGNTIY
v_call: TRBV28; j_call: TRBJ1-2; d_call: TRBD1; cdr3_aa: ASSQPGTGGGYT
v_call: TRBV5-8; j_call: TRBJ2-1; d_call: .; cdr3_aa: ASSFGGAGEQF
v_call: TRBV30; j_call: TRBJ1-2; d_call: .; cdr3_aa: AWKQYYGYT
v_call: TRBV13; j_call: TRBJ2-1; d_call: .; cdr3_aa: ASSFRGNEQF
v_call: TRBV4-1; j_call: TRBJ1-2; d_call: TRBD1; cdr3_aa: ASSLSDRVYGYT
v_call: TRBV28; j_call: TRBJ1-2; d_call: .; cdr3_aa: ASSQSSWGGEGYYGYT
v_call: TRBV28; j_call: TRBJ2-5; d_call: TRBD1; cdr3_aa: ASRKQGARQETQY
v_call: TRBV2; j_call: TRBJ1-3; d_call: TRBD1; cdr3_aa: ASGGGQGSSGNTIY
v_call: TRBV6-1; j_call: TRBJ1-1; d_call: .; cdr3_aa: ASSEDGDMNTEAF
v_call: TRBV28; j_call: TRBJ1-5; d_call: .; cdr3_aa: ASSFDNSNQPQH
v_call: TRBV9; j_call: TRBJ2-1; d_call: TRBD2; cdr3_aa: ASSLLGGGASEQF
v_call: TRBV5-1; j_call: TRBJ1-4; d_call: .; cdr3_aa: ASSEGLIPNEKLF
v_call: TRBV6-5; j_call: TRBJ2-2; d_call: .; cdr3_aa: ASSSRGELF
v_call: TRBV4-1; j_call: TRBJ2-3; d_call: .; cdr3_aa: ASSQDVSSTDTQY
v_call: TRBV20-1; j_call: TRBJ1-2; d_call: TRBD1; cdr3_aa: SASDREEGYT
v_call: TRBV7-8; j_call: TRBJ2-3; d_call: .; cdr3_aa: ASSPTGTTDTQY
v_call: TRBV18; j_call: TRBJ2-3; d_call: .; cdr3_aa: ASSPPGHSSTDTQY
v_call: TRBV6-1; j_call: TRBJ1-2; d_call: .; cdr3_aa: ASSDRAGLDGYT
v_call: TRBV6-5; j_call: TRBJ1-6; d_call: .; cdr3_aa: ASSYSRQGYNSPLH
v_call: TRBV9; j_call: TRBJ1-4; d_call: TRBD1; cdr3_aa: ASSTRDSPREKLF
v_call: TRBV4-1; j_call: TRBJ1-2; d_call: TRBD1; cdr3_aa: ASSQEYRGRRFAGYT
v_call: TRBV6-4; j_call: TRBJ2-1; d_call: .; cdr3_aa: ASSNSIQDEQF
v_call: TRBV28; j_call: TRBJ1-5; d_call: .; cdr3_aa: ASRQGNQPQH
v_call: TRBV7-3; j_call: TRBJ1-1; d_call: .; cdr3_aa: ASSPRAGAGGTEAF
v_call: TRBV6-5; j_call: TRBJ2-7; d_call: .; cdr3_aa: ASRRRLVNYEQY